Listed here are 12 T cell receptor beta chains from one sample, sequenced in a study of T cell responses to AZD1222 COVID-19 vaccine. The protocol was immunoSEQ multiplex PCR, while the TCRdb copy is restricted to in-frame clones and leaves out a portion. The sample lists fewer than 200,000 clones; almost 90% were seen once. The sequences come from peripheral blood, collected 28 days after the second AZD1222 dose. These receptors all come from an adult who received the AZD1222 COVID-19 vaccine.

The chain joins TRBV28 to TRBJ1-5, with D perhaps matching TRBD1 (5 bases). The CDR3 has 15 residues. Germline-derived CDR1 and CDR2 are MDHEN and SYDVKM. Deletions cut 6 bases from V and 5 bases from J, with 17 bases between. The chain's CDR3 is CASSLEGRIHQPQHF. Here the CDR3 DNA reads TGTGCCAGCAGCCTAGAGGGGCGCATCCATCAGCCCCAGCATTTT.

The chain carries TRBV7-3 and TRBJ2-2, with a tentative D call TRBD1 (5 bases). Trimming took 5 bases from V and 0 from J, leaving 13 bases between them. CDR3 length: 16 residues. The germline V gene encodes CDR1 SGHTA and CDR2 FQGTGA. The CDR3 is CASSPREPPNTGELFF. CDR3 bases: TGTGCCAGCAGCCCCAGGGAACCCCCGAACACCGGGGAGCTGTTTTTT.

The CDR3 protein is CSGGDTGGTEAFF. Written as DNA, the CDR3 is TGCAGCGGGGGGGATACTGGTGGGACTGAAGCTTTCTTT. This chain joins TRBV29-1 and TRBJ1-1; D might be TRBD1 (5 bases). The CDR3 length is 13 residues. Germline values: CDR1 SQVTM, CDR2 ANQGSEA. Trimming shortened V by 7 bases and J by 5 bases, and 17 bases separated the two germline ends.

The J gene is TRBJ2-5, the V gene TRBV7-9; 11 nucleotides line up with TRBD1. V dropped 5 bases and J dropped 5; count of bases not matched to a gene: 4. The CDR3 is 14 residues long. The germline CDR1 and CDR2 sequences are SEHNR and FQNEAQ (reference sequence). The CDR3 DNA sequence: TGTGCCAGCAGCCTGGACAGGGGGCTTGAGACCCAGTACTTC. This translates into CASSLDRGLETQYF.

Concerning this clone itself: A read error may account for a junction end that differs from germline. The chain joins TRBV13 to TRBJ2-1; 8 bases agree with TRBD1. The CDR3 spans 12 residues. Germline CDR1 PRHDT, CDR2 FYEKMQ (reference sequence). CDR3 region: CASSGDRNGQFF. As DNA, the CDR3 is TGTGCCAGCAGCGGGGACAGGAATGGGCAGTTCTTC.

The V and J genes are TRBV7-2 and TRBJ2-3; the match to TRBD2 covers 14 bases. The CDR3 has 16 amino acids. The V segment lost 3 bases and the J segment 1 base; nucleotides outside the gene matches: 0. Germline CDR1 reads SGHTA; CDR2 reads FQGNSA. The CDR3 loop reads CASSLGLAGGTDTQYF. CDR3 nucleotide sequence: TGTGCCAGCAGCTTGGGACTAGCGGGGGGCACAGATACGCAGTATTTT.

With respect to this clone: Germline is not matched at one junction end, which may reflect a read error. This rearrangement joins TRBV3-1 (or the pseudogene TRBV3-2) to TRBJ1-1; 7 nucleotides agree with TRBD1. The CDR3 has 13 residues. Germline assignment: CDR1 LGHDT and CDR2 YNNKEL (reference sequence). CDR3 DNA: TGTGCCAGCAGCCCAGACAGGGTTTCACCGATCATCTTT. This sequence encodes CASSPDRVSPIIF.

The rearrangement joins TRBV6-6 to TRBJ2-5; D unclear. This CDR3 is built from 11 residues. Germline lookup yields CDR1 MNHNY and CDR2 SVGAGI (reference sequence). V lost 2 bases, J lost 11 bases, and 9 bases lay in between. The CDR3 protein is CASSYLNTQYF. The CDR3 region has the DNA TGTGCCAGCAGTTACCTTAATACGCAGTACTTC.

This clone was seen more than once but under ten times. The V and J genes are TRBV9 and TRBJ2-3, with 8 positions matching TRBD1. Germline V gene lookup returns CDR1 SGDLS and CDR2 YYNGEE. The CDR3 is made up of 15 amino acids. The V segment lost 1 base and the J segment 2 bases; nucleotides outside the gene matches: 3. CDR3 region: CASSVQGADTDTQYF. For the CDR3, the DNA is TGTGCCAGCAGCGTACAGGGGGCCGACACAGATACGCAGTATTTT.

The CDR3 region is CAISRLAGGNEQFF. Written as DNA, the CDR3 is TGTGCCATCAGTAGACTAGCGGGCGGTAATGAGCAGTTCTTC. This chain uses TRBV10-3 with TRBJ2-1, with 10 bases matching TRBD2. The J segment lost 7 bases and the V segment lost 5 bases, leaving 5 bases of the junction unmatched. This CDR3 region has 14 residues. The V gene's germline CDR1 is ENHRY and CDR2 SYGVKD.

The V call is TRBV18, the J call TRBJ2-2; D might be TRBD1 (5 bases). V shed 3 bases and J shed 3 bases, with 8 bases lying between them. The CDR3 is 14 residues long. In germline, CDR1 is KGHSH, CDR2 LQKENI. The CDR3: CASSPLGDTGELFF. In nucleotides, the CDR3 is TGTGCCAGCTCACCTTTAGGGGACACCGGGGAGCTGTTTTTT.

The chain has TRBV19 and TRBJ1-2; D possibly corresponds to TRBD1 (5 bases). The V gene's germline CDR1 is LNHDA and CDR2 SQIVND (reference sequence). The CDR3 totals 15 residues. V was shortened by 5 bases and J by 0 bases, with 13 bases between the two germline ends. In DNA, the CDR3 is TGTGCCAGTAGTCTCAGGGACGGCGCTAACTATGGCTACACCTTC. It specifies CASSLRDGANYGYTF.